This entry features one T cell receptor (beta chain) sequence. TCR beta CDR3 regions were amplified from RNA. Carried out on the TCR CDR3, a first-round RT-PCR used the HTBI primer set. MiXCR, run by TCRdb on the multiplex PCR reads, gives a single entry per CDR3 protein. The sample includes about half a million distinct CDR3 sequences, about a fifth of them seen just once. The data were taken from a study of T cells in Graves' hyperthyroidism and ophthalmopathy. CDR1 and CDR2 (germline): ENHRY, SYGVKD. This CDR3 is built from 14 residues. Trimming took 3 bases from V and 1 from J, leaving 9 bases between them.

V is TRBV10-3 and J is TRBJ1-1; perhaps TRBD1 as D (6 bases). The sequencing input was blood. The TCR sequence derives from a man between 18 and 35 years old with Graves' hyperthyroidism. The CDR3 loop reads CAISDVQGNTEAFF. The DNA of the CDR3 is TGTGCCATCAGTGATGTACAGGGGAACACTGAAGCTTTCTTT.